This T cell receptor beta chain was documented in a study of cytomegalovirus exposure and HLA in healthy donors. About the research overall: Of all 400 or so donors who were genotyped, about 80% belonged to the Caucasian-associated ancestry cluster.

As to this clone: The antigen remains undetermined.

V gave up 4 bases and J gave up 4 bases; unmatched junction bases: 6. The CDR3 length is 14 residues. Germline assignment: CDR1 SGHDT and CDR2 YYEEEE. Study results and limitations: Earlier analysis found most TCR beta V segments productive about 90% or about 30% of the time. On later analysis, the bulk of CMV-associated TCR beta chains appeared to be HLA-restricted. TRBV6-2, TRBV6-3 and some other V segments were excluded as indistinguishable.

Primers included in the PCR were 60 Vbeta and 13 Jbeta primers. Libraries were prepared by immunoSEQ multiplex PCR; TCRdb keeps only in-frame clonotypes and omits some of them. This sample has approximately 220,000 clones, with approximately 82% found just once. This receptor was obtained from a man younger than 35 in good health and CMV-seronegative. Sequencing input: PBMCs. The chain combines TRBV5-6 with TRBJ1-2; 8 bases are shared with TRBD1. The DNA of the CDR3 is TGTGCCAGCAGCCCCGGGACAGGACTCTATGGCTACACCTTC. Protein product: CASSPGTGLYGYTF.